The sequence of this T cell receptor (beta chain) was determined in a study of CD8 T cells in Susac syndrome. Germline V gene data show CDR1 as DFQATT and CDR2 as SNEGSKA (reference sequence). The CDR3 totals 14 residues. V dropped 3 bases and J dropped 5 bases, with 14 bases sitting between them. RNA was extracted with the RNeasy kit, and a quantity of roughly 0.5 to 1 ug was reverse transcribed using random hexamers. MiXCR, applied by TCRdb to the immunoSEQ multiplex PCR reads, yields one record per CDR3 protein. Of 150,000 to 200,000 distinct CDR3 sequences detected, 90% to 95% appear once; the ten largest clones hold 0.12%.

The chain joins TRBV20-1 to TRBJ1-5; D is ambiguous. The sequenced material came from CD4+ T cells from PBMCs. The sequence was collected from a human donor with Susac syndrome. This CDR3 reads CSASPASGDQPQHF. As DNA, the CDR3 is TGCAGTGCTAGTCCAGCCAGCGGCGATCAGCCCCAGCATTTT.